These 30 T cell receptor beta chains came from one sample sequenced in a study of T cells in Graves' hyperthyroidism and ophthalmopathy (dated by TCRdb to between 2018 and 2021). To prepare the library, multiplex PCR was applied. The reads were generated on an Illumina HiSeq 2000. The TCR beta CDR3 regions were amplified from RNA transcripts. The first round of RT-PCR for the TCR CDR3 was performed with the HTBI primer set and the Qiagen OneStep RT-PCR kit. TCRdb ran its own pipeline on the public reads, namely fastp trimming at Q25 and MiXCR clone calling, and kept in-frame beta chains. All rows with the same CDR3 protein become a single entry with the most common DNA and genes. The sample table records 490,000 or so distinct CDR3 sequences; less than 25% of these occur just once. The ten largest clones take up around 50% of the sample. Sequencing input: blood. These receptors all come from an older woman with Graves' ophthalmopathy.

This clonotype has ten or more counts. The J gene is TRBJ2-1, the V gene TRBV10-3; tentative D call: TRBD2 (5 bases). CDR1 and CDR2 (germline): ENHRY, SYGVKD. V shed 0 bases and J shed 8 bases, with 11 bases lying between them. The CDR3 sequence is 14 residues long. The CDR3, as DNA: TGTGCCATCAGTGAGTCTACGGGGTGGGATGAGCAGTTCTTC. Translation gives CAISESTGWDEQFF.

The V gene is TRBV11-2, the J gene TRBJ2-1, with TRBD2 identical over 10 bases. CDR3 size: 15 residues. The trim removed 5 bases at V and 10 bases at J, leaving 11 bases unmatched. Per germline, CDR1 SGHAT and CDR2 FQNNGV. CDR3 loop: CASSPRPSGGSEQFF. The DNA for the CDR3 is TGTGCCAGCAGCCCACGGCCTAGCGGGGGTTCAGAGCAGTTCTTC.

There are a few counts of this clonotype. V is TRBV7-8 and J is TRBJ1-2; TRBD1 might be the D (6 bases). CDR1 and CDR2 (germline): SGHVS, FQNEAQ. The CDR3 runs 14 residues. V dropped 5 bases and J dropped 2 bases, with 12 bases sitting between them. CDR3 loop: CASSPTDRNYGYTF. In nucleotides, the CDR3 is TGTGCCAGCAGCCCTACGGACAGAAACTATGGCTACACCTTC.

This clonotype has ten or more counts. The chain carries TRBV28 and TRBJ1-1; D may be TRBD1 (6 bases). Germline CDR1 is MDHEN and CDR2 is SYDVKM. The CDR3 contains 13 residues. The V and J ends lost 6 bases and 8 bases respectively, with 16 bases between them. CDR3 amino acids: CASSPAGQREAFF. In nucleotides, the CDR3 is TGTGCCAGCAGCCCCGCCGGACAGAGAGAAGCTTTCTTT.

The chain carries TRBV18 and TRBJ2-1; no clear D gene. Trimming took off 2 bases at V and 3 bases at J, with 11 bases between the two ends. The germline V gene has CDR1 KGHSH and CDR2 LQKENI. The CDR3 spans 15 residues. As DNA, the CDR3 is TGTGCCAGCTCACCAGCCGTAATAAACTACAATGAGCAGTTCTTC. Translation: CASSPAVINYNEQFF.

The table lists this clonotype with a few counts. This chain uses TRBV18 with TRBJ2-5; D possibly matches TRBD1 or TRBD2 (5 bases each). Germline assignment: CDR1 KGHSH and CDR2 LQKENI. CDR3 length: 13 amino acids. Trimming cost V 7 bases and J 4 bases, with 13 bases left between them. The CDR3 DNA reads as TGTGCCAGCTTAGGGACCCTGGGAGAGACCCAGTACTTC. The encoded protein is CASLGTLGETQYF.

The V gene is TRBV20-1, the J gene TRBJ2-2, with TRBD2 matching 7 bases. J gave up 7 bases and V 3 bases, and 8 bases lay outside the gene matches. Germline CDR1 and CDR2: DFQATT and SNEGSKA (reference sequence). CDR3 length equals 14 residues. The CDR3 region has the DNA TGCAGTGCTAGTGGCGGGAGTCGGGGCGGGGAGCTGTTTTTT. Translated, it gives CSASGGSRGGELFF.

This clonotype occurred many times. V usage is TRBV12-3 or TRBV12-4 and J usage is TRBJ1-2, with 7 bases that match TRBD1. This CDR3 region has 14 residues. V lost 6 bases and J lost 4; bases outside the gene matches: 8. This CDR3 reads CASSLTTGSYGYTF. For the CDR3, the DNA is TGTGCCAGCAGCCTTACGACAGGGTCCTATGGCTACACCTTC.

Remarks on this clonotype: A single base separates this from a much larger clone, so it may be a read error. This chain connects TRBV12-3 or TRBV12-4 to TRBJ2-1, with TRBD2 matching over 9 bases. The length of the CDR3 is 14 residues. V was clipped by 7 bases and J by 7 bases; unmatched bases: 8. The CDR3 loop is CASNFGLAGNEQFF. The CDR3 nucleotides are TGTGCCAGCAATTTCGGTCTAGCGGGAAATGAGCAGTTCTTC.

The gene calls are TRBV12-3 or TRBV12-4 and TRBJ2-2, with D tentatively TRBD1 or TRBD2 (5 bases each). Trimming removed 6 bases at V and 9 bases at J, with 17 bases between. This CDR3 spans 14 amino acids. The chain's CDR3 is CASSLSGTRWELFF. CDR3 bases: TGTGCCAGCAGCCTATCCGGGACGAGGTGGGAGCTGTTTTTT.

This clonotype turned up a few times. Its ends do not fully match the called genes, so a read error is possible. The chain recombines TRBV6-1 with TRBJ1-5; D unresolved. CDR1 MNHNS and CDR2 SASEGT come from the germline V gene. This CDR3 region has 12 residues. The CDR3 reads CASSELSLGSDF. For the CDR3, the DNA is TGTGCCAGCAGTGAACTGAGTCTGGGGAGCGATTTT.

The chain couples TRBV5-1 to TRBJ2-7; D is tentatively TRBD1 or TRBD2 (5 bases each). This CDR3 has 14 residues. Germline-derived CDR1 and CDR2 are SGHRS and YFSETQ. V was clipped by 1 base and J by 5 bases, with 13 bases between them. The CDR3 reads CASSLTVRDDEQYF. CDR3 DNA sequence: TGCGCCAGCAGCTTGACGGTGAGGGACGACGAGCAGTACTTC.

The chain has TRBV12-5 and TRBJ2-2; D unclear. Trimming removed 2 bases at V and 6 bases at J, with 10 bases between. The CDR3 sequence is 14 residues long. Germline values: CDR1 LGHNT, CDR2 FRNRAP. The CDR3 sequence is CASGLSGTPGELFF. Written as DNA, the CDR3 is TGTGCTAGTGGTTTGTCCGGAACCCCCGGGGAGCTGTTTTTT. Supplemented by reference TRBV12-5 and TRBJ2-2, the full variable domain reads DARVTQTPRHKVTEMGQEVTMRCQPILGHNTVFWYRQTMMQGLELLAYFRNRAPLDDSGMPKDRFSAEMPDATLATLKIQPSEPRDSAVYFCASGLSGTPGELFFGEGSRLTVL.

The chain couples TRBV5-8 to TRBJ1-2, with D perhaps matching TRBD1 (6 bases). The V and J ends lost 0 bases and 3 bases respectively, with 12 bases between them. The CDR3 loop spans 15 amino acids. CDR1 and CDR2 (germline): SGHTS, YDEGEE. The CDR3 bases are TGTGCCAGCAGCTTGGGAACAGGGAGGGACTATGGCTACACCTTC. Translated, it gives CASSLGTGRDYGYTF.

On this clonotype: It may be a read error: a sequence one base away is much more abundant. The CDR3 sequence is CASSGEAGSPLHF. CDR3 bases: TGTGCCAGCAGTGGGGAGGCAGGTTCACCCCTCCACTTT. The chain recombines TRBV2 with TRBJ1-6; D uncertain. This CDR3 is built from 13 residues. V gave up 4 bases and J gave up 9 bases, with 10 bases separating them. Germline CDR1 is SNHLY and CDR2 is FYNNEI. Full variable domain (remainder filled in from reference TRBV2 and TRBJ1-6): EPEVTQTPSHQVTQMGQEVILRCVPISNHLYFYWYRQILGQKVEFLVSFYNNEISEKSEIFDDQFSVERPDGSNFTLKIRSTKLEDSAMYFCASSGEAGSPLHFGNGTRLTVT.

A few counts support this clonotype. This chain links TRBV7-9 with TRBJ1-4; D uncertain. This CDR3 contains 12 residues. Trimming removed 3 bases from V and 10 bases from J, with 9 bases in between. CDR1 and CDR2 from the germline V gene are SEHNR and FQNEAQ (reference sequence). CDR3 sequence reads: CASSFPEGKLFF. As DNA, the CDR3 is TGTGCCAGCAGCTTCCCAGAAGGAAAACTGTTTTTT.

This clonotype was seen a handful of times. The rearrangement joins TRBV28 to TRBJ1-2; no firm D call. This CDR3 spans 14 amino acids. V gave up 6 bases and J gave up 4 bases, with 15 bases separating them. Germline values: CDR1 MDHEN, CDR2 SYDVKM. The CDR3 DNA reads TGTGCCAGCAGCCTGAGGAGGGTTGGCTATGGCTACACCTTC. Amino acid sequence: CASSLRRVGYGYTF.

This clonotype was counted at least ten times. The chain joins TRBV7-2 to TRBJ2-7; 12 bases agree with TRBD2. The CDR3 covers 15 residues. The ends lost 5 bases at V and 5 bases at J; junction bases unmatched: 7. Germline-derived CDR1 and CDR2 are SGHTA and FQGNSA. CDR3 amino acids: CASSKTSGSPNEQYF. The CDR3 DNA follows: TGTGCCAGCAGCAAGACTAGCGGGAGCCCTAACGAGCAGTACTTC.

This clonotype was seen ten or more times. The chain joins TRBV2 to TRBJ1-5, with D perhaps TRBD1 (5 bases). Per the germline V gene, CDR1 is SNHLY and CDR2 is FYNNEI. The CDR3 consists of 12 residues. Trimming stripped 6 bases from V and 11 bases from J, with 14 bases between. The CDR3 here is CASSPMGTAQHF. The CDR3 DNA follows: TGTGCCAGCAGCCCGATGGGGACGGCCCAGCATTTT.

This clonotype has a handful of counts. The rearrangement uses TRBV3-1 and TRBJ2-5, with TRBD1 matching 12 bases. CDR3 length: 15 residues. The V gene's germline CDR1 is LGHDT and CDR2 YNNKEL (reference sequence). Trimming removed 4 bases from V and 5 bases from J; junction bases left unmatched: 5. CDR3 region: CASSPGTGGRETQYF. DNA for the CDR3: TGTGCCAGCAGCCCGGGGACAGGGGGCAGGGAGACCCAGTACTTC.

The gene calls are TRBV27 and TRBJ2-1; D not certain. The CDR3 is made up of 19 amino acids. Per germline, CDR1 MNHEY and CDR2 SMNVEV (reference sequence). Trimming left V 3 bases short and J 0 bases short, with 21 bases between. The CDR3 bases are TGTGCCAGCAGTTTTTCGTGGGTCCGGGCGGCTAGCTCCTACAATGAGCAGTTCTTC. Amino acids: CASSFSWVRAASSYNEQFF.

This clonotype was seen only a few times. The rearrangement links TRBV11-2 to TRBJ1-1, with D unresolved. Germline V lookup: CDR1 SGHAT, CDR2 FQNNGV. The CDR3 is 12 amino acids. V was trimmed by 2 bases and J by 3 bases, leaving 4 bases between them. CDR3 sequence: CASSLMHTEAFF. In DNA form, the CDR3 reads TGTGCCAGCAGCTTAATGCACACTGAAGCTTTCTTT.

Concerning this clonotype itself: A much larger clonotype is one base distant, so this may be a read error. The rearrangement uses TRBV28 and TRBJ1-6, with 7 bases lining up with TRBD1. Looked up from germline, CDR1 is MDHEN and CDR2 is SYDVKM. V trimming: 4 bases; J trimming: 10 bases; junction bases outside the gene matches: 10. The CDR3 is 15 amino acids. The CDR3 region has the DNA TGTGCCAGCAGTTCAGGACAGGACCCTTGGTCACCCCTCCACTTT. This codes for CASSSGQDPWSPLHF.

This sequence joins TRBV7-2 and TRBJ1-1, with D possibly matching TRBD1 (5 bases). The CDR3 length is 15 residues. The V gene's germline CDR1 is SGHTA and CDR2 FQGNSA. The V and J ends lost 5 bases and 3 bases respectively, with 16 bases between them. This chain's CDR3 is CASSPAGGSHTEAFF. Written as DNA, the CDR3 is TGTGCCAGCAGCCCCGCGGGGGGATCGCACACTGAAGCTTTCTTT.

V and J are TRBV29-1 and TRBJ2-2; D perhaps matches TRBD2 (5 bases). Per germline, CDR1 SQVTM and CDR2 ANQGSEA. With 7 bases removed from V and 4 bases from J, the gap between germline ends came to 16 bases. The CDR3 sequence is 14 residues long. CDR3 loop: CSAADRTGTGELFF. The CDR3 DNA is TGCAGCGCCGCCGATAGGACTGGCACCGGGGAGCTGTTTTTT.

The chain recombines TRBV29-1 with TRBJ1-1, with D unresolved. CDR3 length equals 12 residues. The germline V and J ends were trimmed by 2 bases and 5 bases, with 9 bases remaining between them. The germline CDR1 and CDR2 sequences are SQVTM and ANQGSEA. In DNA, the CDR3 is TGCAGCGTTGAAAAGACTGGGACTGAAGCTTTCTTT. Translating gives CSVEKTGTEAFF. The variable domain in full, with the rest retrieved from reference TRBV29-1 and TRBJ1-1, is SAVISQKPSRDICQRGTSLTIQCQVDSQVTMMFWYRQQPGQSLTLIATANQGSEATYESGFVIDKFPISRPNLTFSTLTVSNMSPEDSSIYLCSVEKTGTEAFFGQGTRLTVV.

The V and J genes are TRBV28 and TRBJ2-1; D ambiguous. Germline V lookup: CDR1 MDHEN, CDR2 SYDVKM. V was shortened by 5 bases and J by 4 bases, with 18 bases between the two germline ends. CDR3 size: 16 residues. CDR3 DNA: TGTGCCAGCAGTGCCTTTAATACGGATGCGTACAATGAGCAGTTCTTC. This sequence encodes CASSAFNTDAYNEQFF. The whole variable domain, remainder taken from reference TRBV28 and TRBJ2-1, is DVKVTQSSRYLVKRTGEKVFLECVQDMDHENMFWYRQDPGLGLRLIYFSYDVKMKEKGDIPEGYSVSREKKERFSLILESASTNQTSMYLCASSAFNTDAYNEQFFGPGTRLTVL.

CDR3 protein: CASGRTGNYEQYF. In nucleotides, the CDR3 is TGTGCCAGTGGACGGACAGGGAACTACGAGCAGTACTTC. This chain links TRBV19 with TRBJ2-7; TRBD1 aligns across 8 bases. V dropped 8 bases and J dropped 3; count of bases not matched to a gene: 6. The CDR3 totals 13 residues. Germline CDR1 and CDR2: LNHDA and SQIVND (reference sequence).

As regards this clonotype: It may be a read error: a sequence one base away is much more abundant. The chain carries TRBV2 and TRBJ1-2, with TRBD1 matching 8 bases. The germline CDR1 and CDR2 sequences are SNHLY and FYNNEI. The CDR3 is made up of 14 amino acids. CDR3 amino acids: CASSETQGADGYIF. For the CDR3, the DNA is TGTGCCAGCAGTGAAACCCAGGGGGCGGACGGCTACATCTTC.

As concerns this clonotype: This clone may be a read error of a much larger clone one base away. The rearrangement links TRBV30 to TRBJ1-1; 8 bases match TRBD1. Trimming cost V 3 bases and J 4 bases; bases outside gene matches: 4. This CDR3 has 13 residues. Germline-derived CDR1 and CDR2 are GTSNPN and SVGIG (reference sequence). The DNA of the CDR3 is TGTGCCTGGAGCCAGGGGGCAGGCACTGAAGCTTTCTTT. It translates to CAWSQGAGTEAFF.